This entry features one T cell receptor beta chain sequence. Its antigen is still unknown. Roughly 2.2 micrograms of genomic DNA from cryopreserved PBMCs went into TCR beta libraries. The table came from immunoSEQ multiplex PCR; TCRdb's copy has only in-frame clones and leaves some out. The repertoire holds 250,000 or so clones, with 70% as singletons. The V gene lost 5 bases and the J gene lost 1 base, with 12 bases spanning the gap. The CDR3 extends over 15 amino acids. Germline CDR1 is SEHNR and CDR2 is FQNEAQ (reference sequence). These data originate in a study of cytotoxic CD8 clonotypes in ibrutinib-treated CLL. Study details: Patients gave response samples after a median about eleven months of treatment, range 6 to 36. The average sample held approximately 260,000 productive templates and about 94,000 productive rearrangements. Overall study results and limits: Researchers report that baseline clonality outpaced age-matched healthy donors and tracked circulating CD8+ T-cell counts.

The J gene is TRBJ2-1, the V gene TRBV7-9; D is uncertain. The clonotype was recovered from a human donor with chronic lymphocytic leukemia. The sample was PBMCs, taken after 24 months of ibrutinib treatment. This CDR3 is CASSEPSSSYNEQFF. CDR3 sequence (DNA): TGTGCCAGCAGCGAACCCTCGAGTTCCTACAATGAGCAGTTCTTC.